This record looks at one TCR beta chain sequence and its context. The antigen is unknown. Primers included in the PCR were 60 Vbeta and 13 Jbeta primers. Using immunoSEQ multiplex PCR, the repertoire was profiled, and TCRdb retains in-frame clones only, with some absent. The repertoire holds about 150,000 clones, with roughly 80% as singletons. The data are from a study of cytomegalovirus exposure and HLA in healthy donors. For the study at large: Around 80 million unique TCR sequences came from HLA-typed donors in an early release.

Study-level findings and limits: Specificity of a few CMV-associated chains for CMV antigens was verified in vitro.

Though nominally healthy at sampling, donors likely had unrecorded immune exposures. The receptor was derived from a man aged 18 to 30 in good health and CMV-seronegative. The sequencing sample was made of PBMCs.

CDR3 in DNA: TGTGCCAGCAGCTTAGCTACAGGGGGGACTGAAGCTTTCTTT. It is translated as CASSLATGGTEAFF. J is TRBJ1-1 and V is TRBV7-9; 8 positions match TRBD1. The CDR3 is 14 amino acids. Per the germline V gene, CDR1 is SEHNR and CDR2 is FQNEAQ (reference sequence). The ends lost 0 bases at V and 5 bases at J; junction bases unmatched: 2.